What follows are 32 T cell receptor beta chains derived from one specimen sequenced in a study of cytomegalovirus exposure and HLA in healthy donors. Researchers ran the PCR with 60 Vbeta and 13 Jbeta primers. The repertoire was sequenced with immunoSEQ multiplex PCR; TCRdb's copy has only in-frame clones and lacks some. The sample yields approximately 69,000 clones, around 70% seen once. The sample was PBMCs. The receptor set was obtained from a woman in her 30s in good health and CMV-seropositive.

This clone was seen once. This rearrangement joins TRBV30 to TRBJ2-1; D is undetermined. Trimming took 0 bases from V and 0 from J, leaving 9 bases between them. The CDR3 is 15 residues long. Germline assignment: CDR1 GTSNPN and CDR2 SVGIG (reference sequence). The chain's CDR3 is CAWSVAGVSYNEQFF. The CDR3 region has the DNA TGTGCCTGGAGTGTAGCTGGAGTCTCCTACAATGAGCAGTTCTTC.

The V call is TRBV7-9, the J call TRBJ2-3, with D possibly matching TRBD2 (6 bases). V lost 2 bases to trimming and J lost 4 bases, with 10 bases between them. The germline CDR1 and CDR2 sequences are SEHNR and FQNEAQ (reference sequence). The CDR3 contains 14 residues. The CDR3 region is CASSLRRESDTQYF. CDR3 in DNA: TGTGCCAGCAGCTTAAGACGGGAGTCAGATACGCAGTATTTT.

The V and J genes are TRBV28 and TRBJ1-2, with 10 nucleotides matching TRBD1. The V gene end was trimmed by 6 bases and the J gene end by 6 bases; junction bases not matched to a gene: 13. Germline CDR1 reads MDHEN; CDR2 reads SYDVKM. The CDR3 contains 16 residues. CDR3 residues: CASSYPGTGVSNGYTF. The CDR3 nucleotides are TGTGCCAGCAGCTACCCCGGGACAGGGGTCTCCAATGGCTACACCTTC.

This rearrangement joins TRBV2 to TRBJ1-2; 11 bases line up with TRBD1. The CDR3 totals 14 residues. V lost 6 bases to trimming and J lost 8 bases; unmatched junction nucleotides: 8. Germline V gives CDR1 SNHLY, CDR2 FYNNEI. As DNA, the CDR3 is TGTGCCAGCAGCACCGGACAGGGGGCGAAGGGCTACACCTTC. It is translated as CASSTGQGAKGYTF.

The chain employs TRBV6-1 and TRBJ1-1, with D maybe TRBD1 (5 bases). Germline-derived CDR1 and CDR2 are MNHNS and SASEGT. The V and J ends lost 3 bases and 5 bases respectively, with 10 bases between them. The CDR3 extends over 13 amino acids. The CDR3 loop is CASSEVGGTEAFF. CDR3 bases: TGTGCCAGCAGTGAGGTCGGGGGGACTGAAGCTTTCTTT.

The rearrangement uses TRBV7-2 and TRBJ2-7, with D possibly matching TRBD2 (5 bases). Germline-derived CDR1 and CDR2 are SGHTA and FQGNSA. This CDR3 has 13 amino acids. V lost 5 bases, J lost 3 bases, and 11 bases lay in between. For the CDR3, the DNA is TGTGCCAGCAGCGTCGGGATGATCTACGAGCAGTACTTC. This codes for CASSVGMIYEQYF.

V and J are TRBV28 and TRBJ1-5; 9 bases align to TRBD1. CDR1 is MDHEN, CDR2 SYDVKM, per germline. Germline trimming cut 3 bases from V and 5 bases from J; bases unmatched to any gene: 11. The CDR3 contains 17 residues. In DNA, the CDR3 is TGTGCCAGCAGTTTTGGTACAGGGGGCGACCAATATCAGCCCCAGCATTTT. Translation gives CASSFGTGGDQYQPQHF.

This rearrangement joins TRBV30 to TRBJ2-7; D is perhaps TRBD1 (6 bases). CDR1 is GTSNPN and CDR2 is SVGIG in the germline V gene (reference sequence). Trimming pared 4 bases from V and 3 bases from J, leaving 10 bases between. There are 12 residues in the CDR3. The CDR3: CAWNQGSYEQYF. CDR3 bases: TGTGCCTGGAATCAGGGGAGCTACGAGCAGTACTTC.

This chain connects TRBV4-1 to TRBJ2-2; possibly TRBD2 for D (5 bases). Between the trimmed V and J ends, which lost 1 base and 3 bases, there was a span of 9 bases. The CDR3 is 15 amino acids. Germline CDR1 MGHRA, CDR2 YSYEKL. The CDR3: CASSQGGADTGELFF. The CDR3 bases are TGCGCCAGCAGCCAAGGTGGAGCGGACACCGGGGAGCTGTTTTTT.

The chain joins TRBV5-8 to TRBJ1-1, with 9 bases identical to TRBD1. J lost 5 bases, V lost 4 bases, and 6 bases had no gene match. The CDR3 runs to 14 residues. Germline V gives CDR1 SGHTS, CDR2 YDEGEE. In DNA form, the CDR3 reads TGTGCCAGCAGCCTTGGGACAGGGAGGACTGAAGCTTTCTTT. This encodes CASSLGTGRTEAFF.

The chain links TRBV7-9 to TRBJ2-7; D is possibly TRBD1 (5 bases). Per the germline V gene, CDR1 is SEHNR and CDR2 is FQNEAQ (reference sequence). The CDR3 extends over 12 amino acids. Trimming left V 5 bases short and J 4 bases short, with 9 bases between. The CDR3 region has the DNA TGTGCCAGCAGCCCCAGGGATTACGAGCAGTACTTC. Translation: CASSPRDYEQYF.

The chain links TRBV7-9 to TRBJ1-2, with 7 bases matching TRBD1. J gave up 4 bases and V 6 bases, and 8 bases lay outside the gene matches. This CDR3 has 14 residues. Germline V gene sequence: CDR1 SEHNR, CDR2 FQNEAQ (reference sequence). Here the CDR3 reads CASRSGTEFYGYTF. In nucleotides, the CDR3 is TGTGCCAGCAGATCCGGGACAGAGTTCTATGGCTACACCTTC.

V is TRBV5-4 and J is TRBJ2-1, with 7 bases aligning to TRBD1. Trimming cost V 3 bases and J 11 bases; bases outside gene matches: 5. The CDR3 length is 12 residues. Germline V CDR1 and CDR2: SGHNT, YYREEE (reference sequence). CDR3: CASSSQGEQQFF. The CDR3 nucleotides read TGTGCCAGCAGCTCCCAGGGGGAGCAGCAGTTCTTC.

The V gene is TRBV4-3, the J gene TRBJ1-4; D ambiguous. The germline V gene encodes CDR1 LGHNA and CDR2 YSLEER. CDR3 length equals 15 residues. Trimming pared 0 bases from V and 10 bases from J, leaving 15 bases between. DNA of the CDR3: TGCGCCAGCAGCCAAGATGGGAGTTTAGGCGGAAAACTGTTTTTT. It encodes CASSQDGSLGGKLFF.

The CDR3 sequence: CSVEGGTSGRWGTYNEQFF. The CDR3 DNA is TGCAGCGTTGAAGGCGGTACTAGCGGGAGATGGGGAACCTACAATGAGCAGTTCTTC. The chain combines TRBV29-1 with TRBJ2-1; 11 positions agree with TRBD2. With 1 base clipped from V and 2 bases from J, the junction kept 13 bases outside the gene matches. There are 19 residues in the CDR3. CDR1 is SQVTM and CDR2 is ANQGSEA in the germline V gene.

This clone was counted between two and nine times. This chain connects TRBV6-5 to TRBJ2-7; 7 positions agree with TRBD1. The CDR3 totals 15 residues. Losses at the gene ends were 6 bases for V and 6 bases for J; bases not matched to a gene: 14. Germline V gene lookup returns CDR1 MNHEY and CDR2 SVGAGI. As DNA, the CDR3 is TGTGCCAGCAGAACGGCCCAGACAGGGCGTCGCGAGCAGTACTTC. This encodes CASRTAQTGRREQYF.

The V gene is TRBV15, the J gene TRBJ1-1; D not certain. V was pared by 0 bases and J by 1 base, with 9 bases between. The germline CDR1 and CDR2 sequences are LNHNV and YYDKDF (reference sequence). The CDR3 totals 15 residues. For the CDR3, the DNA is TGTGCCACCAGCAGAGAGGGGAGGAGGAACACTGAAGCTTTCTTT. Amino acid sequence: CATSREGRRNTEAFF.

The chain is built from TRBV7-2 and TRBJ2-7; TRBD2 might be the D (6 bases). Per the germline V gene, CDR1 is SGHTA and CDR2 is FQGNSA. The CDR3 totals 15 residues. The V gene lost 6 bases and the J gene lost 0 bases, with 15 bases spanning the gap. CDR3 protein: CASRVSGYSSYEQYF. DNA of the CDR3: TGTGCCAGCAGGGTTAGCGGCTACAGCTCCTACGAGCAGTACTTC.

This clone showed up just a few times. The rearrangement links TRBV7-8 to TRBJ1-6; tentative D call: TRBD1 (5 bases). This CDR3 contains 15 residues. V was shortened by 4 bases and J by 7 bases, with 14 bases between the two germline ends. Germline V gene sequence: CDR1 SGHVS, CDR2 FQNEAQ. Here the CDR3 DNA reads TGTGCCAGCAGCTCTCCCGGGACTTGGAATTCACCCCTCCACTTT. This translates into CASSSPGTWNSPLHF.

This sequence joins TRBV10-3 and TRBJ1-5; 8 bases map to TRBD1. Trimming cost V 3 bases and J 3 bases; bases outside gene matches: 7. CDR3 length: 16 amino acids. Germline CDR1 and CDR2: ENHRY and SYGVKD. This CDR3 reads CAISDHQGAHNQPQHF. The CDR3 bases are TGTGCCATCAGTGATCACCAGGGGGCCCACAATCAGCCCCAGCATTTT.

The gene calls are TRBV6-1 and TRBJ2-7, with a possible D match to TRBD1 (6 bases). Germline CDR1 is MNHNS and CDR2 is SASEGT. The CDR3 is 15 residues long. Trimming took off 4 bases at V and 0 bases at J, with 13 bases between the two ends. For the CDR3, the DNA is TGTGCCAGCAGTGCACCTACAGGGTACTCCTACGAGCAGTACTTC. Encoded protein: CASSAPTGYSYEQYF.

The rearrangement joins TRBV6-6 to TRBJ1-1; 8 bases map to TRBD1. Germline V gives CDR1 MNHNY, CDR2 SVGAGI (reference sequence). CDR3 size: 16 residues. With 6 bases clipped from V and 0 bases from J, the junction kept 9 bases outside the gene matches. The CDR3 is CASSPGTGSMNTEAFF. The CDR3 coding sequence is TGTGCCAGCAGCCCCGGGACAGGAAGCATGAACACTGAAGCTTTCTTT.

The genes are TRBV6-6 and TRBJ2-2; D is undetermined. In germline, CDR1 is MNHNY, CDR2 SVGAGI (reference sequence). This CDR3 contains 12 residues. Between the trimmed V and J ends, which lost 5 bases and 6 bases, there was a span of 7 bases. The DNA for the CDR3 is TGTGCCAGCAGTCCCGTCCCCGGGGAGCTGTTTTTT. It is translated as CASSPVPGELFF.

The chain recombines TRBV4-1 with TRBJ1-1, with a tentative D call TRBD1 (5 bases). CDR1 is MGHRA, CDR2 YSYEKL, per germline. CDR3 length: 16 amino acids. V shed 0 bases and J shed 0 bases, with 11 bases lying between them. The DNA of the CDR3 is TGCGCCAGCAGCCAAGATAAAGGGGTCTTGAACACTGAAGCTTTCTTT. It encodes CASSQDKGVLNTEAFF.

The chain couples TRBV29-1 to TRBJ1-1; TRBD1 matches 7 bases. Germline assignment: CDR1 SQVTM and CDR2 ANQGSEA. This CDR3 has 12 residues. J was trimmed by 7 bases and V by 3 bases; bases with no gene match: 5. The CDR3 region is CSVDRGDFEAFF. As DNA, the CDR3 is TGCAGCGTTGACAGGGGGGACTTTGAAGCTTTCTTT.

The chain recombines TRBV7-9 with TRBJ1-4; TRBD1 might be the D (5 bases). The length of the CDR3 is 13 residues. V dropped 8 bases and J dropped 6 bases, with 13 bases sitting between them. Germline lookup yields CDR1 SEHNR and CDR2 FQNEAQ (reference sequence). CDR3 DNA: TGTGCCAGCGGAAATTGGGGGGATGAAAAACTGTTTTTT. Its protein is CASGNWGDEKLFF.

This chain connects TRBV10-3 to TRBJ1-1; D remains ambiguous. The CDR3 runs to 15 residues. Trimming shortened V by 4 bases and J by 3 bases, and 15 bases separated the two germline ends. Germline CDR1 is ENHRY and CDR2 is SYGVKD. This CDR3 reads CAISAMGAADTEAFF. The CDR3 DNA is TGTGCCATCAGTGCCATGGGAGCGGCTGACACTGAAGCTTTCTTT.

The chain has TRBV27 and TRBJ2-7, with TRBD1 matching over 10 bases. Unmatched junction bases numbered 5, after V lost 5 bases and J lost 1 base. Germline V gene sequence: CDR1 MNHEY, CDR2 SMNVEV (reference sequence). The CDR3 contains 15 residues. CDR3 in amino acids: CASSPGTGVSYEQYF. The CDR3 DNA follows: TGTGCCAGCAGTCCAGGGACAGGGGTTTCCTACGAGCAGTACTTC.

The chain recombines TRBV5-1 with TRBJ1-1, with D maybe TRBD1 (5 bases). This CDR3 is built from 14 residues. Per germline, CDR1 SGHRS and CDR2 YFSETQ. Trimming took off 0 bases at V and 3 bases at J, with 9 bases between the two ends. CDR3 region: CASSLEGVYTEAFF. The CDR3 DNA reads TGCGCCAGCAGCTTGGAAGGGGTATACACTGAAGCTTTCTTT.

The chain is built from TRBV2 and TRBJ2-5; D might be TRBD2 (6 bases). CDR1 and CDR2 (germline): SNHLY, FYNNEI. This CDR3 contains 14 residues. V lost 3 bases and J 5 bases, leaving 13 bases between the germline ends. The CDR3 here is CASSDNWGGETQYF. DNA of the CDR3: TGTGCCAGCAGTGATAATTGGGGAGGTGAGACCCAGTACTTC.

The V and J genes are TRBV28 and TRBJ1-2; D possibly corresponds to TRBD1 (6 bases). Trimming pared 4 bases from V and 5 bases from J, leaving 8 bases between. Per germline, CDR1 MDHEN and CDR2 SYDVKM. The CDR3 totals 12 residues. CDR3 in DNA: TGTGCCAGCAGTTGGGGGCCTTATGGCTACACCTTC. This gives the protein CASSWGPYGYTF.

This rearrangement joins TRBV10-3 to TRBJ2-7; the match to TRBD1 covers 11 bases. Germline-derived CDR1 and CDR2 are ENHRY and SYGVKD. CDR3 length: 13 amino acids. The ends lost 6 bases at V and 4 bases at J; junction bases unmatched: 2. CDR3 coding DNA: TGTGCCATCAGGGGACAGGGGGTATACGAGCAGTACTTC. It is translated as CAIRGQGVYEQYF.